Below are 19 T cell receptor beta chains sequenced from a single sample in a study of blood T cells in healthy people across ages. The second PCR ran roughly 6 to 11 cycles with a sample-barcoded 5' primer and J-beta primers. MiXCR, run by TCRdb on the 5' RACE reads, gives a single entry per CDR3 protein. The top ten clones hold around 10% of a sample with over 450,000 distinct CDR3 sequences, less than 25% of them seen once. This same sample was also part of a study on T cells of mothers and their children.

Sequenced material: blood. Receptor source: a boy between 10 and 17 years old in good health.

CDR3 nucleotides: TGTGCCAGCAGCGTAGAAGGCTACAGCACCGGGGAGCTGTTTTTT. Translation gives CASSVEGYSTGELFF. J is TRBJ2-2 and V is TRBV9, with D unresolved. The CDR3 is 15 residues long. The germline V gene encodes CDR1 SGDLS and CDR2 YYNGEE. The V gene lost 0 bases and the J gene lost 4 bases, with 10 bases spanning the gap.

The genes are TRBV12-3 or TRBV12-4 and TRBJ2-4, with D uncertain. V lost 2 bases and J 0 bases, leaving 11 bases between the germline ends. This CDR3 region has 16 residues. CDR3 residues: CASSLWNTLAKNIQYF. CDR3 DNA sequence: TGTGCCAGCAGTTTATGGAACACCCTAGCCAAAAACATTCAGTACTTC.

The rearrangement uses TRBV7-2 and TRBJ2-1; D might be TRBD1 (5 bases). Germline lookup yields CDR1 SGHTA and CDR2 FQGNSA. Trimming stripped 1 base from V and 6 bases from J, with 10 bases between. This CDR3 is 14 amino acids long. The DNA for the CDR3 is TGTGCCAGCAGCTTAGTAGTGGGGCCCAATGAGCAGTTCTTC. This gives the protein CASSLVVGPNEQFF.

This sequence joins TRBV7-2 and TRBJ2-1, with D perhaps given as TRBD1 or TRBD2 (6 bases each). Deletions cut 3 bases from V and 7 bases from J, with 19 bases between. The CDR3 runs to 16 residues. CDR1 and CDR2 from the germline V gene are SGHTA and FQGNSA. The chain's CDR3 is CASSFGGPTFRNEQFF. CDR3 nucleotides: TGTGCCAGCAGCTTTGGGGGGCCCACCTTTAGGAATGAGCAGTTCTTC.

The sample holds a few counts of this clonotype. V usage is TRBV5-1 and J usage is TRBJ2-5; D might be TRBD1 (6 bases). V was clipped by 1 base and J by 11 bases, with 18 bases between them. In germline, CDR1 is SGHRS, CDR2 YFSETQ. The CDR3 totals 14 residues. This CDR3 is CASSLLQQGGEQYF. As DNA, the CDR3 is TGCGCCAGCAGCTTGCTCCAACAGGGTGGAGAGCAGTACTTC.

The chain links TRBV6-6 to TRBJ1-6; 10 bases fit TRBD1. The germline gives CDR1 MNHNY, CDR2 SVGAGI (reference sequence). This CDR3 is built from 15 residues. J gave up 9 bases and V 6 bases, and 8 bases lay outside the gene matches. The DNA for the CDR3 is TGTGCCAGCAGAGACCTCCGGGACAGGGGTTCACCCCTCCACTTT. Amino acids: CASRDLRDRGSPLHF.

This clonotype was detected a few times. The genes are TRBV9 and TRBJ2-5, with TRBD2 as a possible D gene (6 bases). The tail of the sequence fits TRBJ2-1 better, so the J call may be wrong. The CDR3 contains 15 residues. The V gene's germline CDR1 is SGDLS and CDR2 YYNGEE. The CDR3 loop reads CASSVEGGKTNEQFF. The CDR3 DNA sequence: TGTGCCAGCAGCGTAGAGGGCGGGAAAACCAATGAGCAGTTCTTC.

This clonotype was seen more than once but under ten times. In this CDR3 the conserved last residue, phenylalanine or tryptophan, is missing, so a read error is likely. The chain recombines TRBV7-2 with TRBJ2-4, with D perhaps TRBD2 (5 bases). Trimming stripped 4 bases from V and 7 bases from J, with 11 bases between. The germline gives CDR1 SGHTA, CDR2 FQGNSA. The length of the CDR3 is 13 residues. This chain's CDR3 is CASSSWTGNIQYL. The CDR3 DNA reads as TGTGCCAGCAGCTCCTGGACTGGGAACATTCAGTACCTC.

The V and J genes are TRBV10-3 and TRBJ2-3, with TRBD1 matching over 9 bases. Germline trimming cut 5 bases from V and 4 bases from J; bases unmatched to any gene: 7. CDR3 size: 15 residues. CDR1 ENHRY and CDR2 SYGVKD come from the germline V gene. The CDR3 is CAISPGQGPADTQYF. CDR3 nucleotide sequence: TGTGCCATCAGTCCGGGACAGGGACCGGCAGATACGCAGTATTTT.

The gene calls are TRBV28 and TRBJ2-5, with 7 bases aligning to TRBD1. With the DNA end fitting TRBJ2-7 better, the J assignment may be wrong. The CDR3 extends over 15 amino acids. The germline gives CDR1 MDHEN, CDR2 SYDVKM. Here the CDR3 DNA reads TGTGCCAGCACCTATGGAGAGGGGGCCAACTACGAGCAGTACTTC. Its translation: CASTYGEGANYEQYF.

This clonotype was seen a few times. The chain carries TRBV29-1 and TRBJ2-5, with no clear D. Trimming took 4 bases from V and 1 from J, leaving 7 bases between them. Looked up from germline, CDR1 is SQVTM and CDR2 is ANQGSEA. CDR3 length: 12 amino acids. CDR3 nucleotide sequence: TGCAGCGTTGTGTGGGGCCAAGAGACCCAGTACTTC. This sequence encodes CSVVWGQETQYF.

This clonotype was picked up a small number of times. The J gene is TRBJ2-1, the V gene TRBV7-6, with a tentative D call TRBD2 (5 bases). V was cut by 5 bases and J by 8 bases, with 13 bases left in between. CDR3 length: 13 residues. Germline CDR1 is SGHVS and CDR2 is FNYEAQ. The CDR3, as DNA: TGTGCCAGCAGCACACTACTAGGCGATGAGCAGTTCTTC. This gives the protein CASSTLLGDEQFF.

The chain uses TRBV12-3 or TRBV12-4 and TRBJ2-7; 15 nucleotides line up with TRBD2. The CDR3 is 15 amino acids. Losses at the gene ends were 8 bases for V and 6 bases for J; bases not matched to a gene: 8. In nucleotides, the CDR3 is TGTGCCAGCCAGGGACTAGCGGGAGGAAGGGGCGAGCAGTACTTC. This gives the protein CASQGLAGGRGEQYF.

This clonotype was recorded a few times. V is TRBV7-2 and J is TRBJ1-4, with D possibly TRBD1 on 6 matching bases. Trimming stripped 5 bases from V and 4 bases from J, with 17 bases between. The CDR3 runs 16 residues. Germline V gives CDR1 SGHTA, CDR2 FQGNSA. The CDR3 here is CASSPDRPRGNEKLFF. CDR3 nucleotide sequence: TGTGCCAGCAGCCCCGACAGGCCCCGGGGTAATGAAAAACTGTTTTTT.

This clonotype was counted a few times. The gene calls are TRBV28 and TRBJ1-5; D not resolved. V lost 1 base and J 9 bases, leaving 19 bases between the germline ends. Germline CDR1 is MDHEN and CDR2 is SYDVKM. CDR3 size: 16 residues. The CDR3, as DNA: TGTGCCAGCAGTTTATTGTTAGAACCTCGCGGTGTGCCCCAGCATTTT. Its protein product is CASSLLLEPRGVPQHF.

The chain recombines TRBV30 with TRBJ2-3; perhaps TRBD2 as D (6 bases). Per germline, CDR1 GTSNPN and CDR2 SVGIG (reference sequence). The V gene lost 0 bases and the J gene lost 3 bases, with 25 bases spanning the gap. The CDR3 runs to 19 residues. This CDR3 reads CAWSVRLFMTPGGTDTQYF. The CDR3 coding sequence is TGTGCCTGGAGTGTACGCCTCTTTATGACGCCAGGAGGGACAGATACGCAGTATTTT. The whole variable domain, filled in from reference TRBV30 and TRBJ2-3, reads SQTIHQWPATLVQPVGSPLSLECTVEGTSNPNLYWYRQAAGRGLQLLFYSVGIGQISSEVPQNLSASRPQDRQFILSSKKLLLSDSGFYLCAWSVRLFMTPGGTDTQYFGPGTRLTVL.

This clonotype was detected a few times. The chain uses TRBV20-1 and TRBJ2-5, with D hard to call. Between the trimmed V and J ends, which lost 1 base and 2 bases, there was a span of 8 bases. This CDR3 contains 13 residues. CDR1 is DFQATT and CDR2 is SNEGSKA in the germline V gene (reference sequence). The CDR3 nucleotides are TGCAGTGCTAGAGGGTGGGGACAAGAGACCCAGTACTTC. Its protein product is CSARGWGQETQYF.

The chain joins TRBV11-2 to TRBJ2-1; 8 nucleotides match TRBD2. Losses at the gene ends were 7 bases for V and 4 bases for J; bases not matched to a gene: 12. The CDR3 is made up of 16 amino acids. The germline V gene has CDR1 SGHAT and CDR2 FQNNGV. The DNA of the CDR3 is TGTGCCAGCACCGAGACGGGGGGGCCCGGGTACAATGAGCAGTTCTTC. Its translation: CASTETGGPGYNEQFF.

The chain carries TRBV4-3 and TRBJ2-7, with a possible D match to TRBD2 (6 bases). This CDR3 is 13 amino acids long. Germline V CDR1 and CDR2: LGHNA, YSLEER. Between the trimmed V and J ends, which lost 0 bases and 6 bases, there was a span of 9 bases. The CDR3 DNA reads as TGCGCCAGCAGCCAAGAAACCGGGAGCGAGCAGTACTTC. As protein: CASSQETGSEQYF.